This record covers a single TCR beta chain. Its antigen has not been determined. The library was made by 5' RACE. Each TCR library was prepared from around 3,400 ng of total RNA. For each sample, cDNA synthesis with SMARTScribe reverse transcriptase was split into eight separate reactions. During cDNA synthesis, template switching was used to introduce unique molecular identifiers that contained a 6-nucleotide sample barcode. TCRalpha and TCRbeta cDNA was amplified in two nested PCRs of around 15 and 10 cycles, and bead purification was carried out after each PCR. Before amplification, cDNA was treated with uracil DNA-glycosylase and purified using the QIAquick PCR purification kit. In the second PCR, Illumina TruSeq-compatible adapters and sample-specific barcodes were added. TapeStation and Qubit were used to check library quality and concentration, and around 5.3 ng of each library was pooled. The pooled libraries were sequenced with 2 x 100 bp reads and custom sequencing primers on an Illumina HiSeq2500 single-index Rapid Run. Per the authors' processing: UMI-based consensus assembly with MiGEC version 1.2.6 was used to correct PCR and sequencing errors. V(D)J alignment, clonotype assembly and CDR3 extraction were performed with MiXCR version 2.1.1. Gene usage, clonotype sharing and MAIT/NKT TCR abundance were normalised by analysing the top 1000, 10 000 and 20 000 clonotypes per sample. After downsampling to 27 000 UMIs, diversity was calculated as the inverse Simpson index using the vegan R package. Statistical testing used paired Mann-Whitney U tests on the discordant twin pairs and applied Benjamini-Hochberg correction for multiple testing. TCRdb reprocessed the reads, and each CDR3 protein sequence is entered once, without DNA. TCRdb, not the authors, supplied the V and J calls. The table for this sample records about 350,000 distinct CDR3 sequences. The ten most abundant clones make up around 2% of the sample.

The germline V gene (reference sequence) yields SEHNR for CDR1 and FQNEAQ for CDR2. The CDR3 holds 16 amino acids from the cysteine to the phenylalanine. The entry carries no DNA sequence. These data originate in a study of monozygotic twins with inflammatory bowel disease (dated by TCRdb to 2018 to 2020). For the wider study: A total of roughly 28 monozygotic twin pairs were included in the full study, comprising nine German pairs (four IBD-concordant, five IBD-discordant) and 19 IBD-discordant Danish pairs. The search for disease-associated traits relied mainly on comparing IBD patients with their genetically identical healthy co-twins within discordant pairs. Each individual had, on average, about 151 000 unique TCRalpha sequences and 181 000 unique TCRbeta sequences available for analysis. General study outcomes and caveats: No difference in repertoire similarity was observed between concordant and discordant twins, possibly owing to limited statistical power. Compared with healthy twins, IBD patients had fewer clonotypes in common with other individuals, a difference most pronounced in patients showing signs of disease activity. A decrease in TCRbeta repertoire diversity, as measured by inverse Simpson index, was observed in IBD patients compared with their healthy co-twins. Background noise and inter-individual variability may have been introduced into the repertoires by the differing immunosuppressive treatments among patients. The analysis was unable to tell different T cell subtypes apart. No single strong signal or clonotype linked to IBD turned up in the results, so the idea that one exists was not supported.

From each donor, a roughly 2.7 ml peripheral blood sample was collected into PAXgene tubes and kept at -80 degrees C. Without any T cell sorting, total RNA was extracted from whole blood using the PAXgene blood miRNA kit on an automated QIAcube. Peripheral blood from monozygotic twin pairs, either concordant or discordant for inflammatory bowel disease, underwent deep TCRalpha and TCRbeta repertoire profiling that used unique molecular barcoding. Smoking habits were recorded for all twin pairs, with individuals classified as current, former or never smokers. The sequence joins TRBV7-9 to TRBJ1-6; the D gene TCRdb calls, TRBD1, cannot be checked with no DNA. Specimen: blood. This clonotype originated in a human donor with ulcerative colitis or Crohn's disease, or a healthy co-twin of an affected twin (not recorded which). This receptor has the CDR3 CASSSIRGGKNSPLHF. When the CDR3 is completed using the reference TRBV7-9 and TRBJ1-6 genes on either side, the full variable domain is DTGVSQNPRHKITKRGQNVTFRCDPISEHNRLYWYRQTLGQGPEFLTYFQNEAQLEKSRLLSDRFSAERPKGSFSTLEIQRTEQGDSAMYLCASSSIRGGKNSPLHFGNGTRLTVT.